The source of this T cell receptor beta chain is a study of response to subunit inactivated influenza vaccine. The ends were cut back, 5 bases at V and 10 bases at J, with 23 bases in the middle. Per the germline V gene, CDR1 is GTSNPN and CDR2 is SVGIG (reference sequence). This CDR3 has 15 amino acids. TCRdb reanalysed the RT-PCR reads using MiXCR and keeps one entry per CDR3 protein. The table records hundreds of thousands of distinct CDR3 sequences, roughly 14% of them present only once. For this clonotype: Its cognate antigen is unknown.

The study's findings and limits: The authors offered the suggestion that each seasonal influenza vaccination recruits few new T cells.

The receptor was isolated from a man aged 45-65 years who received an inactivated influenza vaccine. The sample here was PBMCs from blood, taken roughly 12 days after vaccination. The chain has TRBV30 and TRBJ1-4; D may be TRBD1 (6 bases). The CDR3 DNA reads TGTGCCTGGGACCCCTCGGGACAATCGGAGGGAAAACTGTTTTTT. Translating it yields CAWDPSGQSEGKLFF. The full variable domain, in which reference TRBV30 and TRBJ1-4 provide the parts outside the CDR3, is SQTIHQWPATLVQPVGSPLSLECTVEGTSNPNLYWYRQAAGRGLQLLFYSVGIGQISSEVPQNLSASRPQDRQFILSSKKLLLSDSGFYLCAWDPSGQSEGKLFFGSGTQLSVL.